One and the same sample provided the 30 T cell receptor beta chains below, sequenced in a study of blood T cell repertoires in COVID-19. TCRdb keeps only in-frame clones here, not all; method: immunoSEQ multiplex PCR. Of approximately 190,000 clones listed, 84% are singletons. The sequencing sample was made of PBMCs or T cells enriched from blood (not recorded which). These TCRs come from a woman aged 25 to 39 who had been exposed to COVID-19.

V usage is TRBV7-2 and J usage is TRBJ2-3; 9 bases match TRBD2. The V gene end was trimmed by 2 bases and the J gene end by 6 bases; junction bases not matched to a gene: 9. This CDR3 spans 16 amino acids. The V gene's germline CDR1 is SGHTA and CDR2 FQGNSA. The chain's CDR3 is CASSLSFAGGHDTQYF. The CDR3 bases are TGTGCCAGCAGCTTATCCTTCGCGGGGGGGCATGATACGCAGTATTTT.

The gene calls are TRBV15 and TRBJ1-2; 10 nucleotides line up with TRBD1. The V and J ends lost 3 bases and 4 bases, in that order; junction bases with no gene match: 8. The germline CDR1 and CDR2 sequences are LNHNV and YYDKDF (reference sequence). The CDR3 totals 16 residues. The CDR3 region has the DNA TGTGCCACCAGCAGGGGCGGGACAGGGGCTTCCTATGGCTACACCTTC. Translation gives CATSRGGTGASYGYTF.

The gene calls are TRBV2 and TRBJ2-1; 10 positions agree with TRBD2. The CDR3 covers 13 residues. The germline V gene encodes CDR1 SNHLY and CDR2 FYNNEI. Trimming took 6 bases from V and 10 from J; bases not matched to a gene: 6. The CDR3 DNA reads TGTGCCAGCAGGGGACTAGCGATCGGCGAGCAGTTCTTC. Translation: CASRGLAIGEQFF.

Comments on this clone: Other DNA variants within this sample encode the same CDR3. This chain uses TRBV9 with TRBJ1-2; D is ambiguous. In germline, CDR1 is SGDLS, CDR2 YYNGEE. The CDR3 consists of 12 residues. V lost 4 bases and J 2 bases, leaving 6 bases between the germline ends. The CDR3 DNA reads TGTGCCAGCAGCCCGTCCAACTATGGCTACACCTTC. Residues: CASSPSNYGYTF.

This sequence joins TRBV9 and TRBJ2-3; 8 nucleotides match TRBD2. This CDR3 comprises 16 residues. Trimming cost V 3 bases and J 0 bases; bases outside gene matches: 6. Germline CDR1 is SGDLS and CDR2 is YYNGEE. CDR3 DNA sequence: TGTGCCAGCAGCGCATTAGCGGGGTCTAGCACAGATACGCAGTATTTT. Amino acid sequence: CASSALAGSSTDTQYF.

The genes are TRBV27 and TRBJ1-1; the D gene is possibly TRBD1 (5 bases). The CDR3 is made up of 15 amino acids. The V and J ends lost 0 bases and 1 base respectively, with 9 bases between them. Looked up from germline, CDR1 is MNHEY and CDR2 is SMNVEV (reference sequence). CDR3 in amino acids: CASSLSGAANTEAFF. The DNA of the CDR3 is TGTGCCAGCAGTTTATCAGGGGCGGCGAACACTGAAGCTTTCTTT.

The rearrangement uses TRBV7-9 and TRBJ2-7, with 8 nucleotides matching TRBD1. The germline V gene has CDR1 SEHNR and CDR2 FQNEAQ (reference sequence). V was pared by 4 bases and J by 7 bases, with 3 bases of the junction left unmatched. The CDR3 runs 12 residues. CDR3: CASSSRQGEQYF. In DNA form, the CDR3 reads TGTGCCAGCAGCTCGAGACAGGGGGAGCAGTACTTC. The entire variable domain, with the rest obtained from reference TRBV7-9 and TRBJ2-7, is as follows: DTGVSQNPRHKITKRGQNVTFRCDPISEHNRLYWYRQTLGQGPEFLTYFQNEAQLEKSRLLSDRFSAERPKGSFSTLEIQRTEQGDSAMYLCASSSRQGEQYFGPGTRLTVT.

The V call is TRBV16, the J call TRBJ1-6; TRBD1 aligns across 7 bases. Germline-derived CDR1 and CDR2 are KGHSY and FQNENV. J gave up 4 bases and V 3 bases, and 3 bases lay outside the gene matches. This CDR3 has 15 amino acids. The CDR3 DNA follows: TGTGCCAGCAGCCAGCCGGGACAGTATAATTCACCCCTCCACTTT. It is translated as CASSQPGQYNSPLHF.

The rearrangement uses TRBV6-5 and TRBJ2-1; D unresolved. Germline-derived CDR1 and CDR2 are MNHEY and SVGAGI. The CDR3 totals 13 residues. V dropped 4 bases and J dropped 3 bases, with 7 bases sitting between them. The CDR3 coding sequence is TGTGCCAGCAGTTTTGGCGGCTACAATGAGCAGTTCTTC. Amino acids: CASSFGGYNEQFF.

The gene calls are TRBV27 and TRBJ1-5; D possibly corresponds to TRBD1 (6 bases). The CDR3 sequence is 15 residues long. Germline lookup yields CDR1 MNHEY and CDR2 SMNVEV (reference sequence). V was shortened by 2 bases and J by 1 base, with 9 bases between the two germline ends. CDR3 DNA: TGTGCCAGCAGTTTAGTGGGGGCAAGCAATCAGCCCCAGCATTTT. The encoded protein is CASSLVGASNQPQHF.

The genes are TRBV11-2 and TRBJ2-7, with 9 bases identical to TRBD1. This CDR3 is built from 16 residues. Germline values: CDR1 SGHAT, CDR2 FQNNGV. With V trimmed by 1 base and J by 5 bases, 9 bases remained unmatched. CDR3 coding DNA: TGTGCCAGCAGCTTAGCCGAGACAGGGGGAATCCACGAGCAGTACTTC. This gives the protein CASSLAETGGIHEQYF.

The J gene is TRBJ2-5, the V gene TRBV4-3; 12 bases are a match to TRBD2. V was pared by 4 bases and J by 9 bases, with 15 bases of the junction left unmatched. Germline lookup yields CDR1 LGHNA and CDR2 YSLEER. The CDR3 runs 17 residues. CDR3 sequence: CASSRGTGTSGPTAQYF. The CDR3 DNA is TGCGCCAGCAGCCGGGGCACCGGGACTAGCGGGCCGACGGCCCAGTACTTC.

This chain joins TRBV6-2 or TRBV6-3 and TRBJ2-7; 12 positions match TRBD2. The germline CDR1 and CDR2 sequences are MNHEY and SVGEGT. This CDR3 has 16 residues. V trimming: 3 bases; J trimming: 3 bases; junction bases outside the gene matches: 6. The CDR3 DNA sequence: TGTGCCAGCAGTTATCCGCTAGCGGGGGGGCACTACGAGCAGTACTTC. Protein: CASSYPLAGGHYEQYF.

This rearrangement joins TRBV6-2 or TRBV6-3 to TRBJ1-1; 7 bases are a match to TRBD1. CDR1 MNHEY and CDR2 SVGEGT come from the germline V gene. The CDR3 is 13 residues long. With V trimmed by 2 bases and J by 10 bases, 7 bases remained unmatched. CDR3 amino acids: CASSYRGRVAAFF. Here the CDR3 DNA reads TGTGCCAGCAGTTACAGGGGGCGAGTTGCAGCTTTCTTT.

J is TRBJ2-3 and V is TRBV3-1 (or the pseudogene TRBV3-2); D remains unclear. V was cut by 3 bases and J by 1 base, with 11 bases left in between. The CDR3 length is 15 residues. Germline lookup yields CDR1 LGHDT and CDR2 YNNKEL (reference sequence). The CDR3 DNA sequence: TGTGCCAGCAGCCAGTTCTCCTCCCGCACAGATACGCAGTATTTT. It specifies CASSQFSSRTDTQYF.

This chain uses TRBV7-9 with TRBJ1-1; D perhaps matches TRBD1 (6 bases). The V end lost 10 bases, the J end lost 3 bases, and 15 bases lay between the germline ends. The germline V gene has CDR1 SEHNR and CDR2 FQNEAQ (reference sequence). The CDR3 covers 13 residues. CDR3 loop: CATNTGTYTEAFF. In nucleotides, the CDR3 is TGTGCCACGAACACAGGGACGTACACTGAAGCTTTCTTT. Using reference TRBV7-9 and TRBJ1-1 for the parts outside the CDR3, the full variable domain is DTGVSQNPRHKITKRGQNVTFRCDPISEHNRLYWYRQTLGQGPEFLTYFQNEAQLEKSRLLSDRFSAERPKGSFSTLEIQRTEQGDSAMYLCATNTGTYTEAFFGQGTRLTVV.

The chain employs TRBV10-1 and TRBJ1-6; no clear D gene. V gave up 4 bases and J gave up 8 bases, with 9 bases separating them. The CDR3 has 13 amino acids. CDR1 is WNHNN and CDR2 is SYGVQD in the germline V gene (reference sequence). CDR3 region: CASSVQRDSPLHF. The CDR3 nucleotides are TGCGCCAGCAGTGTTCAGAGGGATTCACCCCTCCACTTT.

This CDR3 is CVSKTGSNTEAFF. In DNA, the CDR3 is TGCGTGTCAAAAACAGGTTCGAACACTGAAGCTTTCTTT. The chain carries TRBV10-1 and TRBJ1-1; tentative D call: TRBD1 (5 bases). The CDR3 consists of 13 residues. Germline values: CDR1 WNHNN, CDR2 SYGVQD (reference sequence).

The chain recombines TRBV13 with TRBJ1-6; D might be TRBD1 (5 bases). V gave up 0 bases and J gave up 11 bases, with 11 bases separating them. The CDR3 covers 14 residues. CDR1 is PRHDT and CDR2 is FYEKMQ in the germline V gene (reference sequence). The CDR3 spells CASSLGDSITPLHF. The DNA for the CDR3 is TGTGCCAGCAGCTTAGGTGACAGTATAACACCCCTCCACTTT.

V is TRBV7-2 and J is TRBJ1-2; D not certain. Looked up from germline, CDR1 is SGHTA and CDR2 is FQGNSA. The CDR3 has 16 residues. The V end lost 1 base, the J end lost 0 bases, and 12 bases lay between the germline ends. The CDR3 reads CASSLDWAEANYGYTF. CDR3 DNA: TGTGCCAGCAGCTTAGATTGGGCAGAAGCTAACTATGGCTACACCTTC.

The CDR3 DNA is TGTGCCAGCAGTTTTACGGGGAATACGCAGTATTTT. It translates to CASSFTGNTQYF. The chain joins TRBV27 to TRBJ2-3, with D tentatively TRBD2 (5 bases). Germline V gene data show CDR1 as MNHEY and CDR2 as SMNVEV (reference sequence). The CDR3 is 12 residues long. V was pared by 3 bases and J by 7 bases, with 8 bases between.

The chain combines TRBV19 with TRBJ2-2; 11 bases agree with TRBD2. This CDR3 is built from 15 residues. V gave up 3 bases and J gave up 6 bases; unmatched junction bases: 3. Germline V CDR1 and CDR2: LNHDA, SQIVND (reference sequence). The DNA of the CDR3 is TGTGCCAGTAGTATGAATAGCGGGGGGGCCGGGGAGCTGTTTTTT. This encodes CASSMNSGGAGELFF.

The rearrangement joins TRBV7-2 to TRBJ2-5; the match to TRBD2 covers 7 bases. Germline CDR1 is SGHTA and CDR2 is FQGNSA. V dropped 3 bases and J dropped 5; count of bases not matched to a gene: 12. The CDR3 runs 16 residues. The CDR3 protein is CASSFGAGWDRETQYF. The DNA for the CDR3 is TGTGCCAGCAGCTTCGGAGCGGGGTGGGATAGGGAGACCCAGTACTTC.

This chain links TRBV10-3 with TRBJ2-5; 7 bases are shared with TRBD2. V was clipped by 0 bases and J by 2 bases; unmatched bases: 0. There are 14 residues in the CDR3. Germline loops: CDR1 ENHRY, CDR2 SYGVKD. CDR3 sequence reads: CAISESGGQETQYF. The CDR3, as DNA: TGTGCCATCAGTGAGTCGGGGGGGCAAGAGACCCAGTACTTC.

The V call is TRBV9, the J call TRBJ1-6, with D possibly being TRBD1 (5 bases). CDR1 is SGDLS, CDR2 YYNGEE, per germline. The CDR3 consists of 15 residues. V was clipped by 3 bases and J by 5 bases, with 12 bases between them. In DNA form, the CDR3 reads TGTGCCAGCAGCGAATGGACAACCGATAATTCACCCCTCCACTTT. It is translated as CASSEWTTDNSPLHF.

The chain links TRBV10-1 to TRBJ1-1; perhaps TRBD1 as D (5 bases). CDR3 length: 14 amino acids. Germline V gives CDR1 WNHNN, CDR2 SYGVQD (reference sequence). Trimming took 2 bases from V and 0 from J, leaving 7 bases between them. CDR3 nucleotide sequence: TGCGCCAGCAGTGAGGGGGCCATGAACACTGAAGCTTTCTTT. Its protein is CASSEGAMNTEAFF.

The chain couples TRBV12-3 or TRBV12-4 to TRBJ2-7; D uncertain. This CDR3 has 12 amino acids. The V end lost 1 base, the J end lost 5 bases, and 6 bases lay between the germline ends. CDR3 sequence: CASSLVENEQYF. CDR3 coding DNA: TGTGCCAGCAGTTTAGTGGAGAACGAGCAGTACTTC.

This clone has only a few counts. The rearrangement uses TRBV15 and TRBJ1-1; 10 positions agree with TRBD1. In germline, CDR1 is LNHNV, CDR2 YYDKDF (reference sequence). Trimming cost V 2 bases and J 3 bases; bases outside gene matches: 3. This CDR3 is 15 amino acids long. The CDR3 DNA follows: TGTGCCACCAGCAGACCCGGGACAGGGGACACTGAAGCTTTCTTT. Translation: CATSRPGTGDTEAFF. Full variable domain (outside the CDR3, taken from reference TRBV15 and TRBJ1-1): DAMVIQNPRYQVTQFGKPVTLSCSQTLNHNVMYWYQQKSSQAPKLLFHYYDKDFNNEADTPDNFQSRRPNTSFCFLDIRSPGLGDTAMYLCATSRPGTGDTEAFFGQGTRLTVV.

The V gene is TRBV18, the J gene TRBJ1-2; D possibly corresponds to TRBD1 (6 bases). CDR1 is KGHSH, CDR2 LQKENI, per germline. V lost 2 bases, J lost 8 bases, and 21 bases lay in between. The CDR3 has 16 amino acids. CDR3 bases: TGTGCCAGCTCACCAGTAGTTAACAGGGAGTTAGAGGGCTACACCTTC. Translating gives CASSPVVNRELEGYTF.

This chain connects TRBV3-1 (or the pseudogene TRBV3-2) to TRBJ2-3; 14 bases agree with TRBD2. V was clipped by 4 bases and J by 4 bases; unmatched bases: 4. Germline CDR1 LGHDT, CDR2 YNNKEL (reference sequence). This CDR3 has 16 residues. For the CDR3, the DNA is TGTGCCAGCAGCCCTCCGACTAGCGGGGGGGCAGATACGCAGTATTTT. As protein: CASSPPTSGGADTQYF.